A single sample gave rise to the 30 T cell receptor beta chains below, sequenced in a study of control samples from healthy donors and cancer patients. TCRdb's copy holds only in-frame clones and misses some; the assay was immunoSEQ multiplex PCR. The data show about 410,000 clones, 80% to 95% seen once. The specimen was PBMCs. These receptors all stem from a middle-aged man with head and neck cancer.

This clone was seen just once. This chain connects TRBV9 to TRBJ2-1, with TRBD2 identical over 11 bases. The CDR3 loop spans 14 amino acids. Germline-derived CDR1 and CDR2 are SGDLS and YYNGEE. With V trimmed by 0 bases and J by 15 bases, 8 bases remained unmatched. In nucleotides, the CDR3 is TGTGCCAGCAGCGTAGGGTCTAGCGGGGGGCAGCCGTTCTTC. It is translated as CASSVGSSGGQPFF.

The chain joins TRBV4-1 to TRBJ1-2; tentatively, D is TRBD1 (6 bases). Germline-derived CDR1 and CDR2 are MGHRA and YSYEKL. The CDR3 is 16 amino acids. V gave up 1 base and J gave up 8 bases, with 20 bases separating them. DNA for the CDR3: TGCGCCAGCAGCCAAGGGGGGCGTGGTATTATCGTCGGCTACACCTTC. As protein: CASSQGGRGIIVGYTF.

The V gene is TRBV7-9, the J gene TRBJ1-2; D is uncertain. Germline loops: CDR1 SEHNR, CDR2 FQNEAQ (reference sequence). The CDR3 extends over 15 amino acids. V was pared by 1 base and J by 1 base, with 10 bases between. CDR3 coding DNA: TGTGCCAGCAGCTTAGGGCAGGCGATTAACTATGGCTACACCTTC. Translation gives CASSLGQAINYGYTF.

This clone was seen a single time. The CDR3 sequence is CASSERTGGQETQYF. Written as DNA, the CDR3 is TGCGCCAGCAGTGAGCGGACAGGGGGCCAAGAGACCCAGTACTTC. The chain uses TRBV10-1 and TRBJ2-5; 10 positions agree with TRBD1. Germline CDR1 is WNHNN and CDR2 is SYGVQD (reference sequence). This CDR3 is 15 amino acids long. The ends lost 2 bases at V and 1 base at J; junction bases unmatched: 1.

V and J are TRBV28 and TRBJ2-6, with TRBD1 as a possible D gene (6 bases). Germline assignment: CDR1 MDHEN and CDR2 SYDVKM. CDR3 size: 17 residues. The V end lost 6 bases, the J end lost 1 base, and 16 bases lay between the germline ends. The CDR3 DNA reads TGTGCCAGCAGAACCGGGACAAGGCCTTCTGGGGCCAACGTCCTGACTTTC. Protein: CASRTGTRPSGANVLTF. Combining the CDR3 with reference TRBV28 and TRBJ2-6 gives the whole variable domain DVKVTQSSRYLVKRTGEKVFLECVQDMDHENMFWYRQDPGLGLRLIYFSYDVKMKEKGDIPEGYSVSREKKERFSLILESASTNQTSMYLCASRTGTRPSGANVLTFGAGSRLTVL.

This sequence joins TRBV5-1 and TRBJ2-3; perhaps TRBD2 as D (7 bases). The CDR3 spans 18 residues. Germline CDR1 is SGHRS and CDR2 is YFSETQ. The V end lost 4 bases, the J end lost 0 bases, and 21 bases lay between the germline ends. The CDR3 DNA reads as TGCGCCAGCAGCCCGAGGTATGGGGGGGCGACTAGCACAGATACGCAGTATTTT. It encodes CASSPRYGGATSTDTQYF.

The chain combines TRBV9 with TRBJ1-5; D call uncertain. Germline lookup yields CDR1 SGDLS and CDR2 YYNGEE. V lost 0 bases and J lost 7, with 11 bases in between. The CDR3 contains 14 residues. CDR3 in DNA: TGTGCCAGCAGCGTAGGGTCAGGTCAACAGCCCCAGCATTTT. Translation gives CASSVGSGQQPQHF.

The rearrangement joins TRBV7-9 to TRBJ2-7, with TRBD2 matching 7 bases. V gave up 8 bases and J gave up 7 bases; unmatched junction bases: 8. The CDR3 extends over 12 amino acids. CDR1 and CDR2 from the germline V gene are SEHNR and FQNEAQ (reference sequence). The CDR3 DNA sequence: TGTGCCAGCGGGAGGGCCGTGGGGGAGCAGTACTTC. It is translated as CASGRAVGEQYF.

V and J are TRBV19 and TRBJ2-2; no clear D gene. The V and J ends lost 6 bases and 5 bases respectively, with 7 bases between them. CDR1 LNHDA and CDR2 SQIVND come from the germline V gene (reference sequence). The CDR3 loop spans 12 amino acids. CDR3 DNA: TGTGCCAGTAGAGGGTGGACCGGGGAGCTGTTTTTT. This translates into CASRGWTGELFF. Complete variable domain (other parts from reference TRBV19 and TRBJ2-2): DGGITQSPKYLFRKEGQNVTLSCEQNLNHDAMYWYRQDPGQGLRLIYYSQIVNDFQKGDIAEGYSVSREKKESFPLTVTSAQKNPTAFYLCASRGWTGELFFGEGSRLTVL.

V is TRBV6-5 and J is TRBJ2-1; 8 nucleotides align to TRBD2. Germline trimming cut 4 bases from V and 8 bases from J; bases unmatched to any gene: 4. The germline V gene encodes CDR1 MNHEY and CDR2 SVGAGI. The CDR3 loop spans 13 amino acids. The CDR3 here is CASSSSRGDEQFF. The CDR3 DNA reads as TGTGCCAGCAGTTCCTCGCGGGGGGATGAGCAGTTCTTC.

This sequence joins TRBV12-5 and TRBJ1-2, with 10 bases that match TRBD1. Germline V lookup: CDR1 LGHNT, CDR2 FRNRAP. This CDR3 region has 14 residues. The ends lost 5 bases at V and 8 bases at J; junction bases unmatched: 8. CDR3 protein: CASGPRQGAGGYTF. CDR3 DNA sequence: TGTGCTAGTGGTCCCCGACAGGGGGCAGGGGGCTACACCTTC. Full variable domain (remainder filled in from reference TRBV12-5 and TRBJ1-2): DARVTQTPRHKVTEMGQEVTMRCQPILGHNTVFWYRQTMMQGLELLAYFRNRAPLDDSGMPKDRFSAEMPDATLATLKIQPSEPRDSAVYFCASGPRQGAGGYTFGSGTRLTVV.

The chain employs TRBV14 and TRBJ1-6; no firm D call. This CDR3 is 16 amino acids long. Germline values: CDR1 SGHDN, CDR2 FVKESK. Trimming pared 0 bases from V and 0 bases from J, leaving 6 bases between. The DNA of the CDR3 is TGTGCCAGCAGCCAAGAAGTTAGCTCCTATAATTCACCCCTCCACTTT. This gives the protein CASSQEVSSYNSPLHF.

This chain links TRBV19 with TRBJ1-4, with a weak D call TRBD1 (6 bases). From germline, CDR1 is LNHDA and CDR2 SQIVND (reference sequence). V was cut by 5 bases and J by 4 bases, with 17 bases left in between. The CDR3 extends over 16 amino acids. CDR3 sequence reads: CASSLEGHLLNEKLFF. The DNA for the CDR3 is TGTGCCAGTAGTCTTGAGGGACACCTCCTTAATGAAAAACTGTTTTTT.

Regarding this clone: Additional DNA sequences in this sample encode the identical CDR3. V is TRBV3-1 (or the pseudogene TRBV3-2) and J is TRBJ1-2, with D hard to call. V was shortened by 1 base and J by 8 bases, with 8 bases between the two germline ends. Germline CDR1 reads LGHDT; CDR2 reads YNNKEL (reference sequence). The CDR3 loop spans 12 amino acids. The CDR3 sequence is CASSQGPAGYTF. Written as DNA, the CDR3 is TGTGCCAGCAGCCAAGGTCCCGCAGGCTACACCTTC.

The chain is built from TRBV6-2 or TRBV6-3 and TRBJ2-4; unclear D gene. The V gene's germline CDR1 is MNHEY and CDR2 SVGEGT. The V end was cut by 2 bases, the J end by 2 bases, with 10 bases between. CDR3 length equals 15 residues. DNA for the CDR3: TGTGCCAGCAGTTACCCGACTTCGTCCAAAAACATTCAGTACTTC. It codes for CASSYPTSSKNIQYF.

The chain combines TRBV5-5 with TRBJ2-7, with 10 nucleotides matching TRBD1. The CDR3 has 15 residues. Germline lookup yields CDR1 SGHKS and CDR2 YYEKEE (reference sequence). V trimming: 3 bases; J trimming: 0 bases; junction bases outside the gene matches: 3. The CDR3 is CASSWTGGSSYEQYF. CDR3 DNA sequence: TGTGCCAGCAGCTGGACAGGGGGGAGCTCCTACGAGCAGTACTTC.

This chain links TRBV19 with TRBJ1-5, with D unclear. This CDR3 has 15 residues. CDR1 is LNHDA and CDR2 is SQIVND in the germline V gene (reference sequence). V was clipped by 3 bases and J by 2 bases, with 11 bases between them. The CDR3 sequence is CASSIMNEGNQPQHF. CDR3 nucleotide sequence: TGTGCCAGTAGTATTATGAATGAAGGCAATCAGCCCCAGCATTTT.

The chain joins TRBV3-1 (or the pseudogene TRBV3-2) to TRBJ2-1; perhaps D is TRBD1 or TRBD2 (5 bases each). The CDR3 sequence is 16 residues long. Germline lookup yields CDR1 LGHDT and CDR2 YNNKEL (reference sequence). The V and J ends lost 1 base and 7 bases respectively, with 17 bases between them. CDR3 sequence (DNA): TGTGCCAGCAGCCAAGTGGAACTAGTCTACAGGAATGAGCAGTTCTTC. Translation gives CASSQVELVYRNEQFF.

V usage is TRBV20-1 and J usage is TRBJ1-1; D ambiguous. Germline assignment: CDR1 DFQATT and CDR2 SNEGSKA (reference sequence). This CDR3 is built from 11 residues. CDR3 nucleotides: TGCAGGCCTACAGAGAACACTGAAGCTTTCTTT. Amino acid sequence: CRPTENTEAFF.

The chain couples TRBV21-1 to TRBJ1-6; whether TRBD1, the table's D call, matches the DNA was not checked. TRBV21-1 is assigned pseudogene status. CDR3 size: 15 residues. CDR3 bases: TGTGCCAGCAGCATAGCCGGGACAGGGACTTCACCCCTCCACTTT. This encodes CASSIAGTGTSPLHF.

The chain couples TRBV5-8 to TRBJ2-2, with 7 positions matching TRBD1. The CDR3 spans 15 residues. Germline V lookup: CDR1 SGHTS, CDR2 YDEGEE. Trimming took 0 bases from V and 6 from J; bases not matched to a gene: 5. The CDR3: CASSLGQGVPGELFF. CDR3 sequence (DNA): TGTGCCAGCAGCTTGGGGCAGGGGGTCCCCGGGGAGCTGTTTTTT.

The chain links TRBV18 to TRBJ1-2; D remains unclear. There are 13 residues in the CDR3. V shed 3 bases and J shed 6 bases, with 11 bases lying between them. CDR1 is KGHSH and CDR2 is LQKENI in the germline V gene. In nucleotides, the CDR3 is TGTGCCAGCTCACCGGGCGATTTGCATGGCTACACCTTC. Protein sequence: CASSPGDLHGYTF.

This sequence joins TRBV5-8 and TRBJ1-2; TRBD1 is a possible D gene (5 bases). CDR3 size: 15 residues. From germline, CDR1 is SGHTS and CDR2 YDEGEE. Between the trimmed V and J ends, which lost 6 bases and 5 bases, there was a span of 20 bases. CDR3: CASTPPTGQNYGYTF. The CDR3 region has the DNA TGTGCCAGCACCCCTCCAACAGGACAAAATTATGGCTACACCTTC.

The chain couples TRBV5-4 to TRBJ2-2; 9 bases fit TRBD2. V was pared by 4 bases and J by 5 bases, with 6 bases of the junction left unmatched. The CDR3 totals 15 residues. Germline-derived CDR1 and CDR2 are SGHNT and YYREEE (reference sequence). The CDR3 protein is CASSPGLAVTGELFF. DNA of the CDR3: TGTGCCAGCAGCCCGGGACTAGCAGTAACCGGGGAGCTGTTTTTT.

V usage is TRBV24-1 and J usage is TRBJ2-4; 7 positions agree with TRBD2. This CDR3 region has 14 residues. Losses at the gene ends were 7 bases for V and 8 bases for J; bases not matched to a gene: 10. Germline CDR1 and CDR2: KGHDR and SFDVKD. The CDR3 region is CATSRTGGNDIQYF. CDR3 coding DNA: TGTGCCACCAGCAGGACGGGGGGTAATGACATTCAGTACTTC.

DNA of the CDR3: TGTGCCAGCAGCCCCGGGAGGGCGGACAACTATGGCTACACCTTC. Translated: CASSPGRADNYGYTF. The V call is TRBV7-9, the J call TRBJ1-2, with no clear D. The CDR3 runs to 15 residues. V lost 5 bases and J 2 bases, leaving 15 bases between the germline ends. The germline CDR1 and CDR2 sequences are SEHNR and FQNEAQ (reference sequence).

J is TRBJ2-7 and V is TRBV27, with D uncertain. The germline V gene encodes CDR1 MNHEY and CDR2 SMNVEV (reference sequence). V was clipped by 7 bases and J by 2 bases, with 18 bases between them. The length of the CDR3 is 15 residues. CDR3 residues: CASTPSAFGPYEQYF. As DNA, the CDR3 is TGTGCCAGCACCCCGTCTGCTTTCGGACCCTACGAGCAGTACTTC.

The chain is built from TRBV30 and TRBJ2-1; possibly TRBD1 for D (6 bases). The V and J ends lost 2 bases and 3 bases respectively, with 14 bases between them. Germline V gene sequence: CDR1 GTSNPN, CDR2 SVGIG (reference sequence). There are 15 residues in the CDR3. The CDR3 region is CAWSNAGTNYNEQFF. In DNA, the CDR3 is TGTGCCTGGAGTAACGCCGGGACAAACTACAATGAGCAGTTCTTC.

The sample holds one count of this clone. The chain uses TRBV6-5 and TRBJ2-1, with TRBD2 matching over 13 bases. The CDR3 totals 15 residues. V dropped 2 bases and J dropped 10; count of bases not matched to a gene: 5. The V gene's germline CDR1 is MNHEY and CDR2 SVGAGI. CDR3 in DNA: TGTGCCAGCAGTTACGCGGGACTAGCGGGACGAGAGCAGTTCTTC. Translation gives CASSYAGLAGREQFF.

This rearrangement joins TRBV28 to TRBJ1-5; D call uncertain. CDR3 length: 13 residues. CDR1 and CDR2 (germline): MDHEN, SYDVKM. V lost 3 bases and J lost 4, with 7 bases in between. As DNA, the CDR3 is TGTGCCAGCAGTTTTGTTGGGAATCAGCCCCAGCATTTT. Protein sequence: CASSFVGNQPQHF.